This TCR beta chain was retrieved from a study of T cell responses to AZD1222 COVID-19 vaccine. Notes on the study in general: Researchers report vaccine-associated CD4 TCRs spanning spike, with dominance at 160-218 and 743-854.

A few counts support this clone. Its antigen is not known. Profiling relied on immunoSEQ multiplex PCR, and the TCRdb table lists in-frame clones only, not all of them. The data contain some 79,000 clones, around 80% of them singletons. This CDR3 spans 11 amino acids. Germline V CDR1 and CDR2: MDHEN, SYDVKM. The gene calls are TRBV28 and TRBJ2-1, with no clear D. This clonotype was sampled from an adult who received the AZD1222 COVID-19 vaccine. The sample here was peripheral blood, taken 28 days after the second AZD1222 dose. The CDR3 sequence is CVVIWLNEQFF. CDR3 nucleotides: TGTGTCGTTATTTGGCTCAATGAGCAGTTCTTC.